This T cell receptor beta chain is from a study of blood T cells in healthy people across ages. Through a sample-barcoded 5' primer and a J-beta primer mix, a second PCR was run for roughly 6 to 12 cycles. One entry per CDR3 protein, called by TCRdb with MiXCR from the 5' RACE reads. Here the sample spans 850,000 to 1,300,000 distinct CDR3 sequences, around 45% being singletons. This clonotype came up many times. The origin of this receptor is a woman aged 55-69 years in good health. The sequenced sample was blood.

CDR3 region: CSVEARDSGANVLTF. CDR3 in DNA: TGCAGCGTTGAAGCACGTGATTCTGGGGCCAACGTCCTGACTTTC. The rearrangement joins TRBV29-1 to TRBJ2-6; D not resolved. V gave up 1 base and J gave up 1 base, with 8 bases separating them. The V gene's germline CDR1 is SQVTM and CDR2 ANQGSEA. CDR3 length equals 15 residues.